These T cell receptor beta chains were read from a single sample in a study of human T cells and chemical hapten exposure. TCRdb reprocessed the RACE reads with MiXCR, giving one entry per CDR3 protein. This table has 85,000 to 100,000 distinct CDR3 sequences, roughly 10% appearing once. This material consisted of whole blood, taken in connection with sensitization to the hapten diphenylcyclopropenone (DPC). These receptors came from a woman between 55 and 75 years old with alopecia areata. Some clones in this sample may be carry-over from other donors' samples. The CDR3 runs from the conserved cysteine through the conserved F or W. Fields, in order: V gene, J gene, D gene, clone size, CDR3 protein, CDR3 DNA. The D gene is left open where the match is weak. Clone size is stated in some rows and not others, as once, few, many or a class when expanded.

TRBV10-3	TRBJ1-2	TRBD1	many	CAILRQGAPDGYTF	TGTGCCATTCTTAGACAGGGAGCCCCGGATGGCTACACCTTC
TRBV4-2	TRBJ1-5	-	few	CASSQSYRDNNQPQHF	TGTGCCAGCAGCCAATCATACCGGGACAACAATCAGCCCCAGCATTTT
TRBV6-6	TRBJ1-1	TRBD1	many	CASSYIVGQGAFSSEAFF	TGTGCCAGCAGTTACATAGTAGGGCAGGGGGCTTTCTCTTCCGAAGCTTTCTTT
TRBV18	TRBJ1-5	-	many	CASSHGLGRVNQPQHF	TGTGCCAGCTCGCATGGCCTTGGCCGGGTTAATCAGCCCCAGCATTTT
TRBV20-1	TRBJ2-7	-	-	CSARDPGGGSYEQYF	TGCAGTGCTAGAGATCCAGGGGGAGGCTCCTACGAGCAGTACTTC
TRBV12-3/TRBV12-4	TRBJ2-3	-	many	CASSLLQTSTDTQYF	TGTGCCAGCAGTTTACTACAGACGAGCACAGATACGCAGTATTTT
TRBV7-9	TRBJ1-5	-	many	CASSSASGQPQHF	TGTGCCAGCAGCTCCGCGTCCGGTCAGCCCCAGCATTTT
TRBV7-6	TRBJ2-7	-	-	CASSLAGQYEQYF	TGTGCCAGCAGCTTAGCCGGCCAGTACGAGCAGTACTTC
TRBV7-3	TRBJ2-2	-	many	CASSPGPPGTGELFF	TGTGCCAGCAGCCCAGGGCCCCCCGGGACCGGGGAGCTGTTTTTT
TRBV20-1	TRBJ2-7	TRBD1	-	CSARDRDRDYEQYF	TGCAGTGCTAGAGATCGGGACAGGGACTACGAGCAGTACTTC
TRBV2	TRBJ1-3	-	many	CASAKVGLGNTIYF	TGTGCCAGCGCTAAAGTGGGTCTTGGAAACACCATATATTTT